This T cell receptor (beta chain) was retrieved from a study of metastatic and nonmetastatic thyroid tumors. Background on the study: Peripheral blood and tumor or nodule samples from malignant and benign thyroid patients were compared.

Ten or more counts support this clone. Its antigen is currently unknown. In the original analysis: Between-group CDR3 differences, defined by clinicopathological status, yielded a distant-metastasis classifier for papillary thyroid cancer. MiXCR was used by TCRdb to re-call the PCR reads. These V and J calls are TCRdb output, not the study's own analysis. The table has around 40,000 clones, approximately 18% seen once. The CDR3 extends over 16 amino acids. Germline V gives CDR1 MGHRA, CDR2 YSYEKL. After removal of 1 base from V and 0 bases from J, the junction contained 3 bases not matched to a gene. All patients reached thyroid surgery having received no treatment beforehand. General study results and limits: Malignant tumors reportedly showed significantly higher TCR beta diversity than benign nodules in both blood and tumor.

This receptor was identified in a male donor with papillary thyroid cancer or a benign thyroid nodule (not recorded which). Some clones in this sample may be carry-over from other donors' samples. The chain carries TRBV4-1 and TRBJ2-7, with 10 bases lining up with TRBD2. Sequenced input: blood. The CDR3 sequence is CASSQGLAGGSYEQYF. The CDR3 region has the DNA TGCGCCAGCAGCCAAGGGTTAGCGGGAGGCTCCTACGAGCAGTACTTC.